This entry concerns a single T cell receptor beta chain. After isolation, RNA underwent reverse transcription to generate cDNA as the sequencing template. Sequencing was performed with immunoSEQ multiplex PCR; in TCRdb, only in-frame clones are kept and a portion is missing. Of some 170,000 clones in the sample, less than 75% were seen once. This CDR3 contains 14 residues. CDR1 and CDR2 from the germline V gene are MGHRA and YSYEKL. V was shortened by 0 bases and J by 5 bases, with 10 bases between the two germline ends. The entry originates in a study of CD8+ T cells in alopecia areata. The treatment is: oral pan-JAK inhibitor, 5-10 mg twice daily.

The chain employs TRBV4-1 and TRBJ1-2; a possible D gene is TRBD1 (5 bases). The TCR was taken from a human donor with alopecia areata. The material was CD4+ T cells sorted from blood, obtained at roughly week 58, from a patient treated with tofacitinib. CDR3 protein: CASSQDRAGYGYTF. DNA for the CDR3: TGCGCCAGCAGCCAAGACAGGGCAGGTTATGGCTACACCTTC.